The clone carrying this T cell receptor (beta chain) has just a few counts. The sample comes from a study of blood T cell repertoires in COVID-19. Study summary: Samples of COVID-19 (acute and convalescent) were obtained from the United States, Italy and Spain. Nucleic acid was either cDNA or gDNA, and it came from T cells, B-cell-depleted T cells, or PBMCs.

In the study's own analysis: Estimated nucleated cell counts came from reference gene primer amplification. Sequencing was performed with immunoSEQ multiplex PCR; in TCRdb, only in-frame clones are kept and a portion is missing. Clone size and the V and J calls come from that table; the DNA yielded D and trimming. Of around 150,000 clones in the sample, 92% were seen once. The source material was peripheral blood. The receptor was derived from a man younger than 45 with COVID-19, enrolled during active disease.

For the CDR3, the DNA is TGTGCCAGCGCCGACAGGGGGGGGACAGATACGCAGTATTTT. Amino acids: CASADRGGTDTQYF. The rearrangement uses TRBV27 and TRBJ2-3; 9 bases match TRBD1. Per germline, CDR1 MNHEY and CDR2 SMNVEV (reference sequence). This CDR3 is 14 amino acids long. V lost 8 bases to trimming and J lost 3 bases; unmatched junction nucleotides: 6.